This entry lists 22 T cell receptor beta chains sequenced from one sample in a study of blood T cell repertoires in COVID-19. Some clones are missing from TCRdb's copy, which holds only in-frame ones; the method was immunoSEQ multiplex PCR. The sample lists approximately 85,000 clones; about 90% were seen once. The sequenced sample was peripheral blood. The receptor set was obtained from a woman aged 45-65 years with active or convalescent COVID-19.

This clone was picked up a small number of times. The CDR3 DNA sequence: TGTGCCAGCTCACTTAGGACTGAGAACACTGAAGCTTTCTTT. Its translation: CASSLRTENTEAFF. V and J are TRBV18 and TRBJ1-1; no clear D. The V end was cut by 4 bases, the J end by 1 base, with 10 bases between. CDR1 is KGHSH and CDR2 is LQKENI in the germline V gene. This CDR3 has 14 residues.

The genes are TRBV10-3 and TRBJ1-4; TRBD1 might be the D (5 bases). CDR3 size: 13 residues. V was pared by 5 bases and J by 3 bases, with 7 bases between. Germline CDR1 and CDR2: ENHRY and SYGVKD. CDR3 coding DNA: TGTGCCATCAGTCCAGGGTCTAATGAAAAACTGTTTTTT. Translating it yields CAISPGSNEKLFF.

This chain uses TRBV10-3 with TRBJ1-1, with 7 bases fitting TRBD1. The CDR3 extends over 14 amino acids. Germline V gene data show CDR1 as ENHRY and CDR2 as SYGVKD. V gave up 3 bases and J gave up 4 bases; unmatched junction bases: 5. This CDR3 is CAISDRQGRTEAFF. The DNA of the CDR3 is TGTGCCATCAGTGACCGACAGGGCCGCACTGAAGCTTTCTTT.

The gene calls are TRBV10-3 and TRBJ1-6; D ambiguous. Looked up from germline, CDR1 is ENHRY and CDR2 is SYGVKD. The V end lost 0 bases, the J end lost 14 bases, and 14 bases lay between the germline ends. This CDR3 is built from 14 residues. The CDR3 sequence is CAISESYRVRTLHF. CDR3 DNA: TGTGCCATCAGTGAGTCGTACCGGGTAAGGACCCTCCACTTT.

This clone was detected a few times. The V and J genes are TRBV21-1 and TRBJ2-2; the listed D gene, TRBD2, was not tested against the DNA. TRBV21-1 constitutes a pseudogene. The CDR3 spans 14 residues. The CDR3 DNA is TGTGCCAGTAGACTAGCGCTGAACACCGGGGAGCTGTTTTTT. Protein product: CASRLALNTGELFF.

CDR3 residues: CASSLRGSSGNTIYF. CDR3 nucleotide sequence: TGTGCCAGCAGCTTACGGGGTTCTTCTGGAAACACCATATATTTT. The rearrangement joins TRBV7-6 to TRBJ1-3; no clear D gene. CDR3 length: 15 amino acids. The germline V gene has CDR1 SGHVS and CDR2 FNYEAQ. V shed 2 bases and J shed 1 base, with 9 bases lying between them.

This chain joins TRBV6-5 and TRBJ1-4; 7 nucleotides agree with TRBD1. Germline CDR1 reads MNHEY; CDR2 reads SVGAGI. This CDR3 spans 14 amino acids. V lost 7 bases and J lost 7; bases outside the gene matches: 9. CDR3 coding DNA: TGTGCCAGCAACCGACAGGGAGTCGGTGAAAAACTGTTTTTT. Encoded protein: CASNRQGVGEKLFF.

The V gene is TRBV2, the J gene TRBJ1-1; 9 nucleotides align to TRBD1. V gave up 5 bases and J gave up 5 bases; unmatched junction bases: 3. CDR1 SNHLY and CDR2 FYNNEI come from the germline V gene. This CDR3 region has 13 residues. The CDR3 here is CASSRTGETEAFF. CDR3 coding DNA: TGTGCCAGCAGTCGGACAGGGGAAACTGAAGCTTTCTTT.

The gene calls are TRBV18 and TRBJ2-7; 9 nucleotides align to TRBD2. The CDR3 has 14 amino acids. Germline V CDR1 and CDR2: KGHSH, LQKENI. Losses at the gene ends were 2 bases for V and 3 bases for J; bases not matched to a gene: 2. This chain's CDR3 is CASSPKAGGYEQYF. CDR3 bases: TGTGCCAGCTCACCAAAAGCGGGGGGCTACGAGCAGTACTTC.

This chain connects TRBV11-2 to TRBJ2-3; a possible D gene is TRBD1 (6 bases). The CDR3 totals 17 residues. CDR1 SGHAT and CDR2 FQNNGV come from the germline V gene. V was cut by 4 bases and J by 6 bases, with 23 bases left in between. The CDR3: CASSSKTGMISSDTQYF. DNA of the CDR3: TGTGCCAGCAGCTCCAAAACAGGGATGATATCGTCCGATACGCAGTATTTT. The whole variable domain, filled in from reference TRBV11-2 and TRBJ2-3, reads EAGVAQSPRYKIIEKRQSVAFWCNPISGHATLYWYQQILGQGPKLLIQFQNNGVVDDSQLPKDRFSAERLKGVDSTLKIQPAKLEDSAVYLCASSSKTGMISSDTQYFGPGTRLTVL.

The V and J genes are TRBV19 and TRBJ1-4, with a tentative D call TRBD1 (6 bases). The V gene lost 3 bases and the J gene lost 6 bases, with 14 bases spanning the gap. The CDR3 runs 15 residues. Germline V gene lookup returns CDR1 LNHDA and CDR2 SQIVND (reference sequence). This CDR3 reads CASSIRGHQYEKLFF. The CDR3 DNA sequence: TGTGCCAGTAGTATCCGGGGACACCAGTATGAAAAACTGTTTTTT.

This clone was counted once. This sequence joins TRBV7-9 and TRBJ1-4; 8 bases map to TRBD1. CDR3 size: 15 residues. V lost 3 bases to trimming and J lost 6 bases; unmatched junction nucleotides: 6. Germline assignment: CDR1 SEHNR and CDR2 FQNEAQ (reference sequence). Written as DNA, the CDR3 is TGTGCCAGCAGCTTTACAGGGGGACGAGATGAAAAACTGTTTTTT. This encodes CASSFTGGRDEKLFF.

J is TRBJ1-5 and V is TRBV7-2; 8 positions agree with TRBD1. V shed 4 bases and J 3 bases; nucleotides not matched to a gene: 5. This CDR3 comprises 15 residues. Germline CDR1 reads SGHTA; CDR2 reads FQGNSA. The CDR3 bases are TGTGCCAGCAGCTCACAGGGGGATTTCAATCAGCCCCAGCATTTT. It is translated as CASSSQGDFNQPQHF. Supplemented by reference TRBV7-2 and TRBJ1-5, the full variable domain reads GAGVSQSPSNKVTEKGKDVELRCDPISGHTALYWYRQSLGQGLEFLIYFQGNSAPDKSGLPSDRFSAERTGGSVSTLTIQRTQQEDSAVYLCASSSQGDFNQPQHFGDGTRLSIL.

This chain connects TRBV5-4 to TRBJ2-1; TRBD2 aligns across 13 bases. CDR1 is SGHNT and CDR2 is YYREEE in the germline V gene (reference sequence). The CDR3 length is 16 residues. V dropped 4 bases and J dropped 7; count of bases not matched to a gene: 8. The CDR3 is CASSLGLAGAGNEQFF. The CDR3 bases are TGTGCCAGCAGCCTCGGACTAGCGGGGGCAGGGAATGAGCAGTTCTTC.

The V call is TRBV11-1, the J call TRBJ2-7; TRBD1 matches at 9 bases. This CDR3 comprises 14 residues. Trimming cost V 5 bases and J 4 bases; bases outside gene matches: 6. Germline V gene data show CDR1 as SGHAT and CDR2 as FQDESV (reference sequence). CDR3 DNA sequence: TGTGCCAGCAGCGCTCGGGACAGGGCTTACGAGCAGTACTTC. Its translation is CASSARDRAYEQYF.

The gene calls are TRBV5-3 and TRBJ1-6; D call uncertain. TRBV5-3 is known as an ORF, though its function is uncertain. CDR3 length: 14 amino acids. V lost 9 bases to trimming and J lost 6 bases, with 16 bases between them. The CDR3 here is CATPSHSRNSPLHF. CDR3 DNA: TGTGCCACCCCATCCCACAGTCGTAATTCACCCCTCCACTTT.

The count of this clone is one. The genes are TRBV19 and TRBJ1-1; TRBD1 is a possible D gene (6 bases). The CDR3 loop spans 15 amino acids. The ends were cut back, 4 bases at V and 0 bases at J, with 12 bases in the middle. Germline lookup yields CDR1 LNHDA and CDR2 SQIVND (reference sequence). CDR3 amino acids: CASSRGQTMNTEAFF. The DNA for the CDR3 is TGTGCCAGTAGTAGAGGACAGACAATGAACACTGAAGCTTTCTTT.

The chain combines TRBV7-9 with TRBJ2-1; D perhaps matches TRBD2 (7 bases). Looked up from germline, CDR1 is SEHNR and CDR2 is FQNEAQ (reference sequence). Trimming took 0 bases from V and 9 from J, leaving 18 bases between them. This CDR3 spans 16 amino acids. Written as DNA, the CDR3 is TGTGCCAGCAGCTTAGCGGGAGGTCGGGGGGCGACTGAGCAGTTCTTC. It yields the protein CASSLAGGRGATEQFF.

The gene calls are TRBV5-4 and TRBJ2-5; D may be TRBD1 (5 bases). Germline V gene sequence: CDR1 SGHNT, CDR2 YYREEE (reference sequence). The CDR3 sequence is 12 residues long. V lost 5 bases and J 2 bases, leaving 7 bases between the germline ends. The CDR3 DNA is TGTGCCAGCAGAGGGGTTCAAGAGACCCAGTACTTC. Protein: CASRGVQETQYF. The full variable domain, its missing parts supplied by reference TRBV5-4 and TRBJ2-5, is ETGVTQSPTHLIKTRGQQVTLRCSSQSGHNTVSWYQQALGQGPQFIFQYYREEENGRGNFPPRFSGLQFPNYSSELNVNALELDDSALYLCASRGVQETQYFGPGTRLLVL.

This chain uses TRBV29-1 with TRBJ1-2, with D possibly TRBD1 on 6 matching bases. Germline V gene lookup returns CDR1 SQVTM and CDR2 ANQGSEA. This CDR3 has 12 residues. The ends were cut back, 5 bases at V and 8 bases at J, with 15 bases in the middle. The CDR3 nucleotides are TGCAGCGTTACCACAGGGAACGGCGGCTACACCTTC. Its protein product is CSVTTGNGGYTF.

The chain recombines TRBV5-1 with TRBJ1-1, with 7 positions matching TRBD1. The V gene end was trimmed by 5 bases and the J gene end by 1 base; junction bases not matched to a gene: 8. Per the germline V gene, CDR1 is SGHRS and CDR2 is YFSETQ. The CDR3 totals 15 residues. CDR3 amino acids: CASRLLQGQNTEAFF. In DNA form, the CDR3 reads TGCGCCAGCAGGCTACTACAGGGGCAGAACACTGAAGCTTTCTTT.

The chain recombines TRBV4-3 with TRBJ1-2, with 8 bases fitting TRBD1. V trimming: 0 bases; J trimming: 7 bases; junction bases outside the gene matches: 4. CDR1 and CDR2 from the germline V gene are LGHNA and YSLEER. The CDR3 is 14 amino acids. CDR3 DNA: TGCGCCAGCAGCCAAGACGGACAGGGAAGTGGCTACACCTTC. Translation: CASSQDGQGSGYTF.